Shown below are 32 T cell receptor beta chains from a single sample sequenced in a study of radiotherapy plus CTLA-4 blockade in lung cancer. Sequenced by immunoSEQ multiplex PCR; TCRdb stores in-frame clones only, minus some. Here the sample spans about 67,000 clones, around 76% being singletons. The input for sequencing was peripheral blood, taken from a patient treated with radiotherapy plus ipilimumab. The receptors come from a human donor with non-small cell lung cancer whose response to radiotherapy plus ipilimumab could not be evaluated. Some clones in this sample may be carry-over from other donors' samples.

The chain has TRBV11-3 and TRBJ2-1; a weak D match, TRBD1 (5 bases). The germline V gene has CDR1 SGHNT and CDR2 YENEEA. The CDR3 length is 16 residues. V was clipped by 5 bases and J by 1 base, with 15 bases between them. The CDR3 DNA reads as TGTGCCAGCAGCCCCCCAGGGCGCAGGTCCTACAATGAGCAGTTCTTC. Protein sequence: CASSPPGRRSYNEQFF.

The rearrangement links TRBV27 to TRBJ1-1; D not resolved. This CDR3 spans 14 amino acids. Germline CDR1 MNHEY, CDR2 SMNVEV (reference sequence). Trimming took off 7 bases at V and 0 bases at J, with 12 bases between the two ends. As DNA, the CDR3 is TGTGCCAGCACCCCGAGCGTCATGAACACTGAAGCTTTCTTT. Amino acid sequence: CASTPSVMNTEAFF.

The rearrangement uses TRBV11-2 and TRBJ2-3, with D hard to call. The CDR3 totals 16 residues. V was clipped by 5 bases and J by 2 bases, with 17 bases between them. The germline CDR1 and CDR2 sequences are SGHAT and FQNNGV. The CDR3 bases are TGTGCCAGCAGCCGTAGCATCTCCTCTACCACAGATACGCAGTATTTT. It translates to CASSRSISSTTDTQYF.

This chain connects TRBV6-5 to TRBJ1-2; D may be TRBD1 (6 bases). Germline assignment: CDR1 MNHEY and CDR2 SVGAGI. This CDR3 spans 15 amino acids. V lost 0 bases and J lost 8, with 16 bases in between. The CDR3, as DNA: TGTGCCAGCAGTTACTCGACAGGAAGCCTGAGCGGCTACACCTTC. Translation: CASSYSTGSLSGYTF.

The table lists this clone with a few counts. The V gene is TRBV5-4, the J gene TRBJ1-2; D call uncertain. The CDR3 consists of 12 residues. Between the trimmed V and J ends, which lost 2 bases and 5 bases, there was a span of 7 bases. The germline gives CDR1 SGHNT, CDR2 YYREEE (reference sequence). The CDR3 DNA reads as TGTGCCAGCAGCTTCGGGGAGTATGGCTACACCTTC. Translating gives CASSFGEYGYTF.

J is TRBJ1-2 and V is TRBV7-2; TRBD1 matches 8 bases. J gave up 2 bases and V 5 bases, and 7 bases lay outside the gene matches. The CDR3 runs to 15 residues. Germline loops: CDR1 SGHTA, CDR2 FQGNSA. CDR3 nucleotide sequence: TGTGCCAGCAGCCCAACGACAGGGGCGAACTATGGCTACACCTTC. Translated: CASSPTTGANYGYTF.

This chain uses TRBV27 with TRBJ2-1; 10 bases agree with TRBD1. V was clipped by 2 bases and J by 8 bases; unmatched bases: 6. There are 15 residues in the CDR3. Germline loops: CDR1 MNHEY, CDR2 SMNVEV (reference sequence). Here the CDR3 reads CASSLPGQGRHEQFF. The DNA of the CDR3 is TGTGCCAGCAGTTTACCGGGACAGGGGAGGCATGAGCAGTTCTTC.

The chain links TRBV18 to TRBJ2-5; D may be TRBD1 (5 bases). Germline V gene lookup returns CDR1 KGHSH and CDR2 LQKENI. The V and J ends lost 5 bases and 1 base respectively, with 11 bases between them. This CDR3 has 14 amino acids. The CDR3 coding sequence is TGTGCCAGCTCAAGAAGGGGTCTCCAAGAGACCCAGTACTTC. It yields the protein CASSRRGLQETQYF.

This rearrangement joins TRBV5-6 to TRBJ2-7; the D is unclear. Between the trimmed V and J ends, which lost 0 bases and 0 bases, there was a span of 4 bases. CDR1 and CDR2 (germline): SGHDT, YYEEEE. The CDR3 is made up of 13 amino acids. The CDR3: CASSLESSYEQYF. In nucleotides, the CDR3 is TGTGCCAGCAGCTTGGAGAGCTCCTACGAGCAGTACTTC.

V usage is TRBV5-1 and J usage is TRBJ1-1; 9 bases map to TRBD1. Unmatched junction bases numbered 3, after V lost 5 bases and J lost 1 base. Germline V gene sequence: CDR1 SGHRS, CDR2 YFSETQ. The CDR3 sequence is 14 residues long. In DNA form, the CDR3 reads TGCGCCAGCAGGTCACAGGGGGCGAACACTGAAGCTTTCTTT. It specifies CASRSQGANTEAFF.

This chain uses TRBV11-1 with TRBJ1-1; no definite D call. This CDR3 has 14 residues. CDR1 is SGHAT, CDR2 FQDESV, per germline (reference sequence). V gave up 5 bases and J gave up 1 base, with 11 bases separating them. The CDR3 DNA reads as TGTGCCAGCAGCCCGCTCGGAGGGAACACTGAAGCTTTCTTT. It translates to CASSPLGGNTEAFF.

This chain links TRBV5-1 with TRBJ2-3, with a weak D call TRBD1 (6 bases). The CDR3 totals 14 residues. Germline V lookup: CDR1 SGHRS, CDR2 YFSETQ. V was shortened by 4 bases and J by 6 bases, with 15 bases between the two germline ends. CDR3 sequence: CASSPKGERDTQYF. CDR3 bases: TGCGCCAGCAGCCCGAAGGGGGAACGGGATACGCAGTATTTT.

This clone was seen a single time. This chain connects TRBV12-2 to TRBJ2-7; the table's D call, TRBD2, was not checked against the DNA. TRBV12-2 is tagged as a pseudogene. This CDR3 has 16 residues. The CDR3 here is CASRSPPRGSSIEQYF. The CDR3, as DNA: TGTGCAAGTCGCTCCCCCCCCCGGGGTTCCTCAATCGAGCAGTACTTC.

The chain recombines TRBV29-1 with TRBJ2-3, with D hard to call. Trimming left V 3 bases short and J 4 bases short, with 8 bases between. The length of the CDR3 is 12 residues. Per germline, CDR1 SQVTM and CDR2 ANQGSEA. The CDR3 spells CSVDLDADTQYF. The CDR3 DNA follows: TGCAGCGTTGATCTAGACGCAGATACGCAGTATTTT.

This chain links TRBV5-1 with TRBJ1-4, with 8 bases identical to TRBD1. The CDR3 sequence is 15 residues long. The V gene end was trimmed by 5 bases and the J gene end by 0 bases; junction bases not matched to a gene: 3. Germline CDR1 reads SGHRS; CDR2 reads YFSETQ. The CDR3 nucleotides read TGCGCCAGCAGGCAGGGGGCCCCAACTAATGAAAAACTGTTTTTT. It translates to CASRQGAPTNEKLFF.

The chain carries TRBV6-5 and TRBJ2-7; the D gene is possibly TRBD1 (6 bases). The V gene lost 4 bases and the J gene lost 3 bases, with 13 bases spanning the gap. The CDR3 length is 14 residues. Germline V gene sequence: CDR1 MNHEY, CDR2 SVGAGI. The CDR3: CASSSQGKSYEQYF. In DNA, the CDR3 is TGTGCCAGCAGTTCACAGGGCAAGAGCTACGAGCAGTACTTC.

The table lists this clone with a few counts. The gene calls are TRBV6-5 and TRBJ1-2; perhaps TRBD1 as D (5 bases). The CDR3 has 14 residues. The germline V gene has CDR1 MNHEY and CDR2 SVGAGI. V dropped 7 bases and J dropped 5 bases, with 17 bases sitting between them. CDR3 nucleotides: TGTGCCAGCACTGACCAGGGAGGCGGATATGGCTACACCTTC. This codes for CASTDQGGGYGYTF.

V gene TRBV6-6 combines with J gene TRBJ2-7; 11 nucleotides agree with TRBD1. Losses at the gene ends were 8 bases for V and 3 bases for J; bases not matched to a gene: 3. CDR1 and CDR2 from the germline V gene are MNHNY and SVGAGI (reference sequence). The CDR3 runs 13 residues. In DNA, the CDR3 is TGTGCCAGCTGGACAGGGGGCATCTACGAGCAGTACTTC. This translates into CASWTGGIYEQYF.

The rearrangement links TRBV7-2 to TRBJ1-5; unclear D gene. CDR3 length equals 13 residues. Per the germline V gene, CDR1 is SGHTA and CDR2 is FQGNSA. V was clipped by 0 bases and J by 5 bases, with 5 bases between them. The CDR3 loop is CASSLATDQPQHF. The DNA for the CDR3 is TGTGCCAGCAGCTTAGCCACAGATCAGCCCCAGCATTTT.

The chain carries TRBV6-1 and TRBJ2-7, with 11 bases fitting TRBD1. CDR1 is MNHNS, CDR2 SASEGT, per germline. V lost 3 bases, J lost 9 bases, and 4 bases stayed unmatched. The length of the CDR3 is 13 residues. CDR3: CASSEGQGVGQYF. In nucleotides, the CDR3 is TGTGCCAGCAGTGAGGGACAGGGGGTTGGGCAGTACTTC.

This sequence joins TRBV4-2 and TRBJ2-3; D not resolved. The CDR3 runs to 13 residues. From germline, CDR1 is LGHNA and CDR2 YNFKEQ. Trimming removed 0 bases at V and 4 bases at J, with 5 bases between. The CDR3 DNA follows: TGTGCCAGCAGCCAAGACCAGGCAGATACGCAGTATTTT. It specifies CASSQDQADTQYF.

This chain joins TRBV7-9 and TRBJ2-7; 11 bases match TRBD1. The length of the CDR3 is 15 residues. Germline V gene data show CDR1 as SEHNR and CDR2 as FQNEAQ (reference sequence). Trimming at V came to 5 bases and at J to 5 bases, leaving 8 bases not matched to a gene. The CDR3 sequence: CASSHRDRGYNEQYF. CDR3 sequence (DNA): TGTGCCAGCAGCCACCGGGACAGGGGGTATAACGAGCAGTACTTC.

J is TRBJ1-2 and V is TRBV6-5; TRBD1 aligns across 12 bases. The CDR3 loop spans 15 amino acids. CDR1 is MNHEY, CDR2 SVGAGI, per germline. With 0 bases clipped from V and 7 bases from J, the junction kept 3 bases outside the gene matches. The CDR3 spells CASSYSGTGGIGYTF. The CDR3 DNA reads as TGTGCCAGCAGTTACTCCGGGACAGGGGGCATTGGCTACACCTTC.

The table lists this clone with a few counts. The CDR3 nucleotides read TGCGCCAGCAGCTTGGGATATAGTACAGGTCGGCTAACTAACTATGGCTACACCTTC. This sequence encodes CASSLGYSTGRLTNYGYTF. The J gene is TRBJ1-2, the V gene TRBV5-1, with TRBD1 as a possible D gene (5 bases). Germline CDR1 SGHRS, CDR2 YFSETQ. V lost 0 bases and J lost 0, with 21 bases in between. CDR3 length equals 19 residues.

The genes are TRBV4-1 and TRBJ2-5; possibly TRBD2 for D (5 bases). Matching the DNA end better, TRBJ2-7 makes the J call doubtful. The length of the CDR3 is 12 residues. Germline V CDR1 and CDR2: MGHRA, YSYEKL. The CDR3 bases are TGCGCCAGCAGGGGGAGCTCCTACGAGCAGTACTTC. Its protein is CASRGSSYEQYF.

J is TRBJ2-3 and V is TRBV29-1, with a possible D match to TRBD2 (6 bases). V was pared by 5 bases and J by 0 bases, with 12 bases between. Germline V gene sequence: CDR1 SQVTM, CDR2 ANQGSEA. The CDR3 is made up of 14 amino acids. The CDR3: CSVRGAGSTDTQYF. The CDR3 DNA is TGCAGCGTTCGCGGGGCCGGAAGCACAGATACGCAGTATTTT.

The chain couples TRBV7-3 to TRBJ2-2; D may be TRBD2 (7 bases). With 7 bases removed from V and 5 bases from J, the gap between germline ends came to 20 bases. Germline CDR1 SGHTA, CDR2 FQGTGA. The CDR3 is 16 residues long. CDR3: CASTVFAGAGTGELFF. The CDR3, as DNA: TGTGCCAGCACCGTCTTTGCGGGGGCGGGGACCGGGGAGCTGTTTTTT.

The V and J genes are TRBV28 and TRBJ1-4; D is perhaps TRBD1 (5 bases). Trimming shortened V by 2 bases and J by 3 bases, and 13 bases separated the two germline ends. CDR1 and CDR2 from the germline V gene are MDHEN and SYDVKM. CDR3 length equals 16 residues. Written as DNA, the CDR3 is TGTGCCAGCAGTTTAGTACAGGCAAAGGCTAATGAAAAACTGTTTTTT. Protein sequence: CASSLVQAKANEKLFF.

On this clone itself: One end of the junction does not line up with germline, which may come from a read error. This specimen includes other DNA sequences encoding the same CDR3. The chain links TRBV6-5 to TRBJ1-2, with TRBD1 matching 8 bases. CDR1 is MNHEY and CDR2 is SVGAGI in the germline V gene. CDR3 length: 16 residues. In nucleotides, the CDR3 is TGTGCCAGCAGTTACTCGAGTGGTAGGACAGGGAATGGTTACACCTTC. It translates to CASSYSSGRTGNGYTF.

This chain links TRBV19 with TRBJ2-2, with D unresolved. Looked up from germline, CDR1 is LNHDA and CDR2 is SQIVND (reference sequence). V was shortened by 5 bases and J by 1 base, with 8 bases between the two germline ends. The CDR3 is 14 residues long. The CDR3 loop reads CASSGPMNTGELFF. CDR3 nucleotide sequence: TGTGCCAGTAGTGGCCCGATGAACACCGGGGAGCTGTTTTTT. Together with reference TRBV19 and TRBJ2-2, the CDR3 gives the full variable domain: DGGITQSPKYLFRKEGQNVTLSCEQNLNHDAMYWYRQDPGQGLRLIYYSQIVNDFQKGDIAEGYSVSREKKESFPLTVTSAQKNPTAFYLCASSGPMNTGELFFGEGSRLTVL.

The chain joins TRBV27 to TRBJ2-1, with TRBD2 as a possible D gene (5 bases). Per germline, CDR1 MNHEY and CDR2 SMNVEV (reference sequence). The CDR3 covers 14 residues. The germline V and J ends were trimmed by 7 bases and 7 bases, with 17 bases remaining between them. This CDR3 is CASTRYAPGNEQFF. In DNA, the CDR3 is TGTGCCAGCACCCGATATGCCCCGGGGAATGAGCAGTTCTTC.

A note on this clone: One end of the junction is discordant with germline, which a read error may explain. The sample carries other DNA sequences with the same CDR3. The rearrangement links TRBV28 to TRBJ2-2, with TRBD1 matching 7 bases. Germline V CDR1 and CDR2: MDHEN, SYDVKM. This CDR3 spans 13 amino acids. In DNA, the CDR3 is TGTGCCAGCACTTACAGGGGTACCGGAGAGCTGTTTTTT. Translating gives CASTYRGTGELFF.